This TCR beta chain was identified during a study of blood T cell repertoires in COVID-19. About the research overall: Donors in the United States, Italy and Spain gave samples during acute or convalescent COVID-19. PBMCs, B-cell-depleted T cells, or T cells were the source of the cDNA or gDNA that made up the material.

Original analysis: Estimated nucleated cell counts came from reference gene primer amplification. TCRdb's table, derived via immunoSEQ multiplex PCR, lists solely in-frame clones and lacks some. The V and J calls and the clone size are those of that table, but D and trimming were determined from the DNA. The table includes around 130,000 clones, around 80% detected once. The V end lost 4 bases, the J end lost 1 base, and 10 bases lay between the germline ends. The CDR3 is made up of 13 amino acids. The germline gives CDR1 GTSNPN, CDR2 SVGIG (reference sequence). The TCR comes from a man in his 70s with acute or convalescent COVID-19. Material: peripheral blood. This chain joins TRBV30 and TRBJ2-5, with unresolved D. CDR3 DNA: TGTGCCTGGACGGCCAGGCGCCAAGAGACCCAGTACTTC. This gives the protein CAWTARRQETQYF.